A selection of T cell receptor beta chains follows, all from one sample in a study of blood T cell repertoires in COVID-19. TCRdb's table, derived via immunoSEQ multiplex PCR, lists solely in-frame clones and lacks some. This sample has 190,000 or so clones; more than 70% occur once, and the top ten carry 2.5%. The sample comprised peripheral blood. These receptors were collected from a man aged 35 to 55 with active or convalescent COVID-19. Both conserved end residues are part of each CDR3. The order of the fields is V gene, D gene, J gene, clone size, CDR3 DNA, CDR3 protein. D genes are given only for firm matches. Size values are once, few and many counts, or a class for expanded clones, and some rows have none.

TRBV6-5	.	TRBJ1-1	few	TGTGCCAGCAGCGGACAGATGAACACTGAAGCTTTCTTT	CASSGQMNTEAFF
TRBV5-4	TRBD2	TRBJ2-1	.	TGTGCCAGCAGTCTCCCGCCTAGCGGGGGTGGCAATGAGCAGTTCTTC	CASSLPPSGGGNEQFF
TRBV19	.	TRBJ1-1	.	TGTGCCAGTAGTATAGGTCCGGTAAACACTGAAGCTTTCTTT	CASSIGPVNTEAFF
TRBV6-1	.	TRBJ1-2	few	TGTGCCAGCAGTGAAGCGCTAACGGGGTTACTTGGCTACACCTTC	CASSEALTGLLGYTF
TRBV10-3	TRBD2	TRBJ2-2	.	TGTGCCATCAGCTCCGGGACTAGCGGGACCCGGGACACCGGGGAGCTGTTTTTT	CAISSGTSGTRDTGELFF
TRBV30	TRBD1	TRBJ2-2	once	TGTGCCTGGAGTCCTTGGGACAGGGGAAACACCGGGGAGCTGTTTTTT	CAWSPWDRGNTGELFF
TRBV2	TRBD1	TRBJ1-4	.	TGTGCCAGCAGTGAACAGGGGGCAGGTGAAAAACTGTTTTTT	CASSEQGAGEKLFF
TRBV18	.	TRBJ1-2	.	TGTGCCAGCTCACCTTCGGCTGGGGGCGGCTATGGCTACACCTTC	CASSPSAGGGYGYTF
TRBV2	TRBD1	TRBJ1-5	.	TGTGCCAGCAGGGGGACAGGGGAAAGCAATCAGCCCCAGCATTTT	CASRGTGESNQPQHF
TRBV29-1	.	TRBJ1-1	.	TGCAGCGTTGAAGATTCCAGGGAGAACACTGAAGCTTTCTTT	CSVEDSRENTEAFF
TRBV10-3	TRBD2	TRBJ2-7	.	TGTGCCATCAGTCCCGGGGGGGGGAAAGCCTACGAGCAGTACTTC	CAISPGGGKAYEQYF
TRBV7-9	TRBD2	TRBJ2-3	.	TGTGCCAGCAGCATAACTAGCGGTGGCACAGATACGCAGTATTTT	CASSITSGGTDTQYF
TRBV11-3	.	TRBJ2-1	.	TGTGCCAGCAGGGGGACGTCGGAGGGTGAGCAGTTCTTC	CASRGTSEGEQFF
TRBV7-2	TRBD1	TRBJ1-5	once	TGTGCCAGCAGCCTAACAGGGGGCGCTGGCAATCAGCCCCAGCATTTT	CASSLTGGAGNQPQHF
TRBV18	TRBD1	TRBJ1-1	once	TGTGCCAGCTCACCCCGGGGACAGGGAGGCACTGAAGCTTTCTTT	CASSPRGQGGTEAFF
TRBV15	.	TRBJ1-2	.	TGTGCCACCAGCAGAGATTACCAGGACTATGGCTACACCTTC	CATSRDYQDYGYTF
TRBV5-5	TRBD1	TRBJ2-1	few	TGTGCCAGCAGCTATGGGACAGCAACCTACAATGAGCAGTTCTTC	CASSYGTATYNEQFF
TRBV10-1	TRBD1	TRBJ2-7	.	TGCGCCAGCAGTGACAGGGGGCCCTACGAGCAGTACTTC	CASSDRGPYEQYF
TRBV24-1	TRBD1	TRBJ1-2	.	TGTGCCACCAGTGATTTGGATACGACAGGGGATTTATCTGGCTACACCTTC	CATSDLDTTGDLSGYTF
TRBV6-6	.	TRBJ2-5	.	TGTGCCAGCAGTTACTCGGTAGTAGAGACCCAGTACTTC	CASSYSVVETQYF
TRBV6-2/TRBV6-3	.	TRBJ2-7	.	TGTGCCAGCAGTACCCGGACTCACTCCTACGAGCAGTACTTC	CASSTRTHSYEQYF
TRBV16	.	TRBJ1-1	.	TGTGCCAGCAGCCAATCGGGGGGACGTGAAGCTTTCTTT	CASSQSGGREAFF
TRBV6-5	.	TRBJ1-1	.	TGTGCCAGCAGTTACCAATTCCGAGGGGGCACTGAAGCTTTCTTT	CASSYQFRGGTEAFF
TRBV19	TRBD1	TRBJ1-4	.	TGTGCCAGTAGTTCGACCGGGACAGGGGGCGAAAAACTGTTTTTT	CASSSTGTGGEKLFF
TRBV9	.	TRBJ2-7	.	TGTGCCAGCAGCGGGACAGACTACGAGCAGTACTTC	CASSGTDYEQYF
TRBV2	.	TRBJ1-5	.	TGTGCCAGCAGCGGCGCTTTGTCGGGTTCGGGGCAGCCCCAGCATTTT	CASSGALSGSGQPQHF
TRBV6-5	.	TRBJ2-3	once	TGTGCCAGCAGACCGAACCGCAGGGCTGCAGATACGCAGTATTTT	CASRPNRRAADTQYF
TRBV5-1	TRBD2	TRBJ2-1	.	TGCGCCAGCAGCCCGGAGGGTAGCGGGGGGGCCTGGCCCTACAATGAGCAGTTCTTC	CASSPEGSGGAWPYNEQFF
TRBV7-9	.	TRBJ1-6	.	TGTGCCAGCAGCCCCTTTCAGGCGAATAATTCACCCCTCCACTTT	CASSPFQANNSPLHF
TRBV7-9	.	TRBJ2-7	.	TGTGCCAGCAGCTTAGGCGGCAGATCCTACGAGCAGTACTTC	CASSLGGRSYEQYF
TRBV6-5	.	TRBJ1-6	.	TGTGCCAGCAGTTATGGAGGGAGGGATTCACCCCTCCACTTT	CASSYGGRDSPLHF
TRBV7-9	.	TRBJ1-4	.	TGTGCCAGCAGCTTAATTTCTGCAACTAATGAAAAACTGTTTTTT	CASSLISATNEKLFF
TRBV2	.	TRBJ2-1	.	TGTGCCAGCAGCCTTCAGGGGTACAATGAGCAGTTCTTC	CASSLQGYNEQFF
TRBV4-3	.	TRBJ1-1	.	TGCGCCAGCAGCCCTACGACAGCGAACACTGAAGCTTTCTTT	CASSPTTANTEAFF
TRBV6-4	.	TRBJ1-6	.	TGTGCCAGCACCGGTCGGGGCGGGGATAATTCACCCCTCCACTTT	CASTGRGGDNSPLHF
TRBV7-6	.	TRBJ2-7	.	TGTGCCAGCAGCCTACGGGGGAGTGAGCAGTACTTC	CASSLRGSEQYF
TRBV4-2	.	TRBJ1-4	.	TGTGCCAGCAGCCCAACACTACGGTCGACTAATGAAAAACTGTTTTTT	CASSPTLRSTNEKLFF
TRBV25-1	.	TRBJ1-2	.	TGTGCCAGCAGTACTACCCGGGCCAGGGATAACTATGGCTACACCTTC	CASSTTRARDNYGYTF
TRBV7-8	.	TRBJ2-3	.	TGTGCCAGCAGCTTAGTCCAGGGAGATACGCAGTATTTT	CASSLVQGDTQYF
TRBV4-3	TRBD2	TRBJ2-1	once	TGCGCCAGCAGCCAAGGAAATCTGGGGGGAGGGAGCGATGAGCAGTTCTTC	CASSQGNLGGGSDEQFF
TRBV6-6	TRBD2	TRBJ2-3	.	TGTGCCAGCAGTCGGACTAGCGGGGGCACAGATACGCAGTATTTT	CASSRTSGGTDTQYF
TRBV10-3	TRBD1	TRBJ1-2	.	TGTGCCATCAGTGAGTCCGACAGGGGGGACTATGGCTACACCTTC	CAISESDRGDYGYTF
TRBV29-1	.	TRBJ1-2	.	TGCAGCGTTGAGCGGGGGGTCACTGGTGGCTACACCTTC	CSVERGVTGGYTF
TRBV18	TRBD1	TRBJ1-2	.	TGTGCCAGCTCACCAACCGGACAGGGAATACATGGCTACACCTTC	CASSPTGQGIHGYTF
TRBV19	TRBD1	TRBJ1-2	.	TGTGCCAGTAGTACGACAGGGGGCGCGGGAGGAAAGTATGGCTACACCTTC	CASSTTGGAGGKYGYTF
TRBV15	TRBD1	TRBJ1-4	.	TGTGCCACCAGCAGACCCCCAGTAGGGACAGGGGGTTTTAGGGAAAAACTGTTTTTT	CATSRPPVGTGGFREKLFF